These 4 T cell receptor beta chains share one sample of origin, sequenced in a study of identical twins. TCRdb re-analysed the 5' RACE reads in MiXCR, keeping a single row per CDR3 protein. The sample lists 200,000 to 250,000 distinct CDR3 sequences, 6.5% seen once, with about 14% in the top ten. The same sample was also used in a study of T cells expressing NK-cell markers.

Sequencing used CD8+ T cells sorted from blood. The source of these receptors is a woman aged 18 to 35 in good health.

In its sample, this clonotype was seen a few times. The rearrangement links TRBV7-6 to TRBJ1-2; possibly TRBD1 for D (5 bases). The CDR3 covers 16 residues. Germline values: CDR1 SGHVS, CDR2 FNYEAQ. Deletions cut 4 bases from V and 0 bases from J, with 15 bases between. This CDR3 is CASSSDSLRANYGYTF. The CDR3 region has the DNA TGTGCCAGCAGCTCCGACAGTCTTCGGGCTAACTATGGCTACACCTTC.

The V gene is TRBV4-1, the J gene TRBJ2-7, with 7 bases matching TRBD1. The germline CDR1 and CDR2 sequences are MGHRA and YSYEKL. The CDR3 is made up of 15 amino acids. Unmatched junction bases numbered 10, after V lost 4 bases and J lost 4 bases. In DNA, the CDR3 is TGCGCCAGCAGCCTCGGGACAGACCTCCCGTACGAGCAGTACTTC. Translated: CASSLGTDLPYEQYF.

The V call is TRBV20-1, the J call TRBJ2-7; D might be TRBD2 (5 bases). The CDR3 runs to 14 residues. CDR1 and CDR2 from the germline V gene are DFQATT and SNEGSKA (reference sequence). Trimming removed 5 bases at V and 4 bases at J, with 18 bases between. The CDR3 coding sequence is TGCAGTGCTGCCCCGGTCGGGGAAAGATACGAGCAGTACTTC. This translates into CSAAPVGERYEQYF.

The sample holds many counts of this clonotype. The chain has TRBV12-3 or TRBV12-4 and TRBJ2-7, with 9 bases aligning to TRBD1. The V and J ends lost 6 bases and 3 bases, in that order; junction bases with no gene match: 6. The CDR3 sequence is 14 residues long. CDR3 residues: CASSPTGGGYEQYF. The CDR3 nucleotides read TGTGCCAGCAGCCCTACAGGGGGCGGCTACGAGCAGTACTTC.